Reported below is one T cell receptor (beta chain). Antigen: not known. In germline, CDR1 is KGHSH, CDR2 LQKENI. CDR3 length: 16 residues. V lost 5 bases to trimming and J lost 1 base, with 18 bases between them. The data belong to a study of cytomegalovirus exposure and HLA in healthy donors. Study-wide results and limits: From TCR beta sequences, most subjects' HLA-A and HLA-B alleles were reportedly predicted accurately. Cytomegalovirus-associated status was assigned to 150 to 200 TCR beta chains.

With 60 Vbeta and 13 Jbeta primers, the PCR was carried out. Clones were read by immunoSEQ multiplex PCR, and TCRdb kept only the in-frame ones, dropping some. Altogether about 160,000 clones are present, 80% being singletons, with the ten largest covering around 4.4%. The sequence derives from a woman aged 50 to 60 in good health and CMV-seropositive. Sequencing was performed on PBMCs. The chain recombines TRBV18 with TRBJ2-7, with TRBD2 as a possible D gene (5 bases). The CDR3, as DNA: TGTGCCAGCTCATCAAGCGGTTTGAGGTTTTCCTACGAGCAGTACTTC. Translating gives CASSSSGLRFSYEQYF.